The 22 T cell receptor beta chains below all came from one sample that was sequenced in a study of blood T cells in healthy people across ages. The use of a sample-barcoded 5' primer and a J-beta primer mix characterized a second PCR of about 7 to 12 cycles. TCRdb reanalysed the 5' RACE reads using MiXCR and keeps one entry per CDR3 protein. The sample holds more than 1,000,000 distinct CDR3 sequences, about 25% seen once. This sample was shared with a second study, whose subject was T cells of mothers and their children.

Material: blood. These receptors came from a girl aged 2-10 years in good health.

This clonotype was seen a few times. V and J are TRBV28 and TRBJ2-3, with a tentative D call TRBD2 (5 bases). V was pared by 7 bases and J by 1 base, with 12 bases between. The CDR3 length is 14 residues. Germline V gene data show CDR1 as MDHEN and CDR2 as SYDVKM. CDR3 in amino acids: CASILAGRTDTQYF. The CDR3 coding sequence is TGTGCCAGCATCTTGGCGGGCCGCACAGATACGCAGTATTTT.

CDR3: CATRPGGAHEQFF. CDR3 sequence (DNA): TGTGCCACCCGCCCGGGTGGTGCCCATGAGCAGTTCTTC. The chain couples TRBV24-1 to TRBJ2-5; D is unresolved. The J call is doubtful: the DNA matches TRBJ2-1 better. There are 13 residues in the CDR3. Germline V gives CDR1 KGHDR, CDR2 SFDVKD.

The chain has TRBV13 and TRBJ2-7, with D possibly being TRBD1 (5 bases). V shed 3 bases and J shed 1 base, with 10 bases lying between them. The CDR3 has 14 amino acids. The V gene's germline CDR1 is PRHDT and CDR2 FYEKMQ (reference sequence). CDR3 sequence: CASSFQGRSYEQYF. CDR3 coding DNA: TGTGCCAGCAGCTTCCAGGGAAGGTCCTACGAGCAGTACTTC.

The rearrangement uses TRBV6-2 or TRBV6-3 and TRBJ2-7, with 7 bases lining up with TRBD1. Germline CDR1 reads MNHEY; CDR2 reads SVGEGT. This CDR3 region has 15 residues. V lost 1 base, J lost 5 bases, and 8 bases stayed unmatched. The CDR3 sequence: CASSYLGDSFHEQYF. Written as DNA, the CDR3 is TGTGCCAGCAGTTACTTAGGGGACAGTTTCCACGAGCAGTACTTC.

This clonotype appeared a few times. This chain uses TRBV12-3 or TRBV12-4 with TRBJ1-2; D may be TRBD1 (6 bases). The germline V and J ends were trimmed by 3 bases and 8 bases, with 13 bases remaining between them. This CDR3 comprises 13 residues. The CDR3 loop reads CASSFVGARGYTF. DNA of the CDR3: TGTGCCAGCAGTTTCGTGGGGGCGCGGGGCTACACCTTC.

The CDR3 is CASRSTGATNEKLFF. CDR3 sequence (DNA): TGTGCCAGCAGATCGACAGGAGCAACTAATGAAAAACTGTTTTTT. This rearrangement joins TRBV7-2 to TRBJ1-4, with D possibly matching TRBD1 (6 bases). Germline V gene lookup returns CDR1 SGHTA and CDR2 FQGNSA. Trimming removed 6 bases at V and 0 bases at J, with 11 bases between. The CDR3 consists of 15 residues.

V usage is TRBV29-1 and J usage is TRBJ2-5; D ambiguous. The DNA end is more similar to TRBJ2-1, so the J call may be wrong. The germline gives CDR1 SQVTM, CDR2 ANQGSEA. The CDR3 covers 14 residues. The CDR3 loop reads CSVVRANTYNEQFF. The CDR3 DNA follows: TGCAGCGTTGTTCGGGCTAACACCTACAATGAGCAGTTCTTC.

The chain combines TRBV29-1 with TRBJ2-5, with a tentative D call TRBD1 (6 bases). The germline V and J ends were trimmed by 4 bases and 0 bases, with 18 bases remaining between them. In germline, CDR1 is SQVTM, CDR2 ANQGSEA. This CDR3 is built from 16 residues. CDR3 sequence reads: CSVGGRETYYQETQYF. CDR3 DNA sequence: TGCAGCGTTGGGGGGCGTGAAACCTATTACCAAGAGACCCAGTACTTC.

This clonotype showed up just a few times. The CDR3 sequence: CASTPRRGVSQETQYF. CDR3 nucleotides: TGTGCCAGCACTCCTCGACGGGGAGTGAGCCAAGAGACCCAGTACTTC. The V and J genes are TRBV28 and TRBJ2-5, with a weak D call TRBD2 (5 bases). The ends were cut back, 7 bases at V and 1 base at J, with 19 bases in the middle. The CDR3 sequence is 16 residues long. CDR1 and CDR2 from the germline V gene are MDHEN and SYDVKM.

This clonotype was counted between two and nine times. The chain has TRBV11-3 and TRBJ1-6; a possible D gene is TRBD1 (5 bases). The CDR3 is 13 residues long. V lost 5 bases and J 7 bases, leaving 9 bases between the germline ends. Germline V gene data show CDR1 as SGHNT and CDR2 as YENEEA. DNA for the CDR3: TGTGCCAGCAGCCGGTCAGGGAATTCACCCCTCCACTTT. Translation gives CASSRSGNSPLHF.

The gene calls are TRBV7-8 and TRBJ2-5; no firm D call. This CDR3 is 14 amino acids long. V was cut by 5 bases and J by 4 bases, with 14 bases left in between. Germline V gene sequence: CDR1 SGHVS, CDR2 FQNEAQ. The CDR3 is CASSNLVSSETQYF. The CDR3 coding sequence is TGTGCCAGCAGCAACCTAGTGTCCTCAGAGACCCAGTACTTC.

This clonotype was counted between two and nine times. CDR3 coding DNA: TGTGCCAGCAGCGTAGAAGGAGTAGGGAACACCATATATTTT. It codes for CASSVEGVGNTIYF. The chain joins TRBV9 to TRBJ1-3; D is uncertain. V gave up 0 bases and J gave up 7 bases, with 11 bases separating them. The V gene's germline CDR1 is SGDLS and CDR2 YYNGEE. The CDR3 is 14 residues long.

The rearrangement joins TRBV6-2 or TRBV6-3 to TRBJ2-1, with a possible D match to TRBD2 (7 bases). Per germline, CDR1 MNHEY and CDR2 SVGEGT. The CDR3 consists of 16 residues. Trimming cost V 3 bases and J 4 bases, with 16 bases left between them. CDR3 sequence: CASSYGGATKYNEQFF. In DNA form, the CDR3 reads TGTGCCAGCAGTTATGGGGGGGCGACTAAATACAATGAGCAGTTCTTC.

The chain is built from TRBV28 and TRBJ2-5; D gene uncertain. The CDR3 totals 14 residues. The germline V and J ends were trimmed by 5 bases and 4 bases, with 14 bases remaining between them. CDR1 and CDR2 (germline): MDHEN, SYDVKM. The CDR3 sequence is CASSPRALTETQYF. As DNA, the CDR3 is TGTGCCAGCAGTCCTCGGGCCCTTACAGAGACCCAGTACTTC. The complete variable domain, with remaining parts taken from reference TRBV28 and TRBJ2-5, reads DVKVTQSSRYLVKRTGEKVFLECVQDMDHENMFWYRQDPGLGLRLIYFSYDVKMKEKGDIPEGYSVSREKKERFSLILESASTNQTSMYLCASSPRALTETQYFGPGTRLLVL.

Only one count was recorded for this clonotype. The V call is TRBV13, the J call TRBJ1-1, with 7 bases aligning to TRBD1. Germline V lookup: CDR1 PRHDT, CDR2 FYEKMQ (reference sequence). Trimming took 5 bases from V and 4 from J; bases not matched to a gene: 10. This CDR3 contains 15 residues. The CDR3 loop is CASSTSDRAGTEAFF. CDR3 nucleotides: TGTGCCAGCAGCACCTCCGACAGGGCCGGCACTGAAGCTTTCTTT. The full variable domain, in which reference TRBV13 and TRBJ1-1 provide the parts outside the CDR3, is AAGVIQSPRHLIKEKRETATLKCYPIPRHDTVYWYQQGPGQDPQFLISFYEKMQSDKGSIPDRFSAQQFSDYHSELNMSSLELGDSALYFCASSTSDRAGTEAFFGQGTRLTVV.

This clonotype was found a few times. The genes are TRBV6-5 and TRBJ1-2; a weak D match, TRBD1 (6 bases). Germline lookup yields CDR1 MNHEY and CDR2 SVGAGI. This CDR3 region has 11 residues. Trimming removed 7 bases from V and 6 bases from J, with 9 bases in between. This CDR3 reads CASISGDGYTF. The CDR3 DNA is TGTGCCAGCATTTCAGGGGATGGCTACACCTTC.

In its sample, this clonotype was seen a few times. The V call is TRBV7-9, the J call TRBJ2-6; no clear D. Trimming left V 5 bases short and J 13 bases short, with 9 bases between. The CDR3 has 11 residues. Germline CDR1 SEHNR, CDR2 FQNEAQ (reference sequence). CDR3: CASSPQSVLTF. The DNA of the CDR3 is TGTGCCAGCAGCCCCCAATCGGTCCTGACTTTC.

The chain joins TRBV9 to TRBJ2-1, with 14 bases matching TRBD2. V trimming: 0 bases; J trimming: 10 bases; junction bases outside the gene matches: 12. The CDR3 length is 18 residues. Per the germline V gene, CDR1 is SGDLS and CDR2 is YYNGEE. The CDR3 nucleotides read TGTGCCAGCAGCGTAGGTGGACTAGCGGGAGGTCCCCTCGACGAGCAGTTCTTC. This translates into CASSVGGLAGGPLDEQFF.

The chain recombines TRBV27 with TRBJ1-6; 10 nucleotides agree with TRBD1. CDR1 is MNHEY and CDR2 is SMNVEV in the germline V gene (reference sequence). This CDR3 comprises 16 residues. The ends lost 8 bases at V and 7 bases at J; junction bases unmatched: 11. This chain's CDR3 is CASRSTGTGANSPLHF. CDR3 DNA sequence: TGTGCCAGCCGTTCAACCGGGACAGGGGCGAATTCACCCCTCCACTTT.

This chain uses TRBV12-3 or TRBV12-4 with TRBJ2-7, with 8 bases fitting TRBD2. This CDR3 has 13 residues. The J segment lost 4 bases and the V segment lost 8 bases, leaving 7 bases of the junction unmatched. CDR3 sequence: CASGLAGGYEQYF. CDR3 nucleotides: TGTGCCAGCGGCCTGGCGGGAGGATACGAGCAGTACTTC.

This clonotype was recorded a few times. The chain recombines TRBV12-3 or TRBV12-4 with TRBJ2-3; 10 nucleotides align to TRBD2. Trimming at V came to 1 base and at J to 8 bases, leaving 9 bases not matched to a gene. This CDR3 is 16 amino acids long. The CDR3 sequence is CASSLVPAGGFGTQYF. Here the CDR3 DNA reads TGTGCCAGCAGTTTAGTACCAGCGGGGGGGTTTGGTACGCAGTATTTT.

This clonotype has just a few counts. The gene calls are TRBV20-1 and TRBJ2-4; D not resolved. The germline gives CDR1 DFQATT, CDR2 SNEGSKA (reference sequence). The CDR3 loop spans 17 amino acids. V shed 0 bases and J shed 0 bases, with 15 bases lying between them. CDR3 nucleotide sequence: TGCAGTGCTAGAGAGGGCGGCAGCCGTTTAGCCAAAAACATTCAGTACTTC. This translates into CSAREGGSRLAKNIQYF.